This passage covers 32 T cell receptor beta chains from one sample sequenced in a study of cytomegalovirus exposure and HLA in healthy donors. With 60 Vbeta and 13 Jbeta primers, the PCR was carried out. Data came from immunoSEQ multiplex PCR; TCRdb stores just in-frame clones and leaves some out. The sample consists of 150,000 to 160,000 clones, 60% to 75% of them appearing once. The material sequenced was PBMCs. The receptors come from a young man in good health and CMV-seronegative.

The chain links TRBV7-8 to TRBJ2-2; D is undetermined. Trimming removed 5 bases from V and 6 bases from J, with 16 bases in between. The CDR3 is 15 residues long. Germline CDR1 reads SGHVS; CDR2 reads FQNEAQ. The DNA of the CDR3 is TGTGCCAGCAGCCTTAGTTACTTTCCCGCCGGGGAGCTGTTTTTT. It specifies CASSLSYFPAGELFF.

This clone was seen more than once but under ten times. The rearrangement joins TRBV19 to TRBJ2-7, with 7 bases lining up with TRBD2. Trimming at V came to 5 bases and at J to 6 bases, leaving 10 bases not matched to a gene. The CDR3 runs 14 residues. Germline V gives CDR1 LNHDA, CDR2 SQIVND (reference sequence). CDR3 bases: TGTGCCAGTAGTCCTCGCGGGGGAACCGGCGAGCAGTACTTC. Protein product: CASSPRGGTGEQYF.

This chain joins TRBV18 and TRBJ1-1; unclear D gene. Per the germline V gene, CDR1 is KGHSH and CDR2 is LQKENI. The germline V and J ends were trimmed by 3 bases and 5 bases, with 10 bases remaining between them. CDR3 length: 13 amino acids. CDR3 sequence: CASSPNRGTEAFF. The CDR3 DNA is TGTGCCAGCTCACCGAACCGAGGGACTGAAGCTTTCTTT.

The chain employs TRBV2 and TRBJ2-7; 8 bases agree with TRBD1. This CDR3 has 13 residues. Germline trimming cut 6 bases from V and 7 bases from J; bases unmatched to any gene: 8. From germline, CDR1 is SNHLY and CDR2 FYNNEI. Here the CDR3 DNA reads TGTGCCAGCAGCCCCGACAGGGGAGGTGAGCAGTACGTC. Translating gives CASSPDRGGEQYV.

The V gene is TRBV5-4, the J gene TRBJ2-7, with D possibly being TRBD1 (6 bases). The CDR3 is 14 residues long. Germline CDR1 is SGHNT and CDR2 is YYREEE (reference sequence). V lost 0 bases, J lost 2 bases, and 9 bases lay in between. The CDR3 coding sequence is TGTGCCAGCAGCTTGGCCTGGACAGCCTACGAGCAGTACTTC. Amino acid sequence: CASSLAWTAYEQYF.

V is TRBV5-5 and J is TRBJ1-5; D gene ambiguous. From germline, CDR1 is SGHKS and CDR2 YYEKEE (reference sequence). Trimming stripped 1 base from V and 4 bases from J, with 18 bases between. This CDR3 contains 17 residues. This CDR3 reads CASSLSSTGRLNQPQHF. The CDR3 DNA reads as TGTGCCAGCAGCTTGAGTAGTACCGGGAGGTTGAATCAGCCCCAGCATTTT. The full variable domain, rest sourced from reference TRBV5-5 and TRBJ1-5, is DAGVTQSPTHLIKTRGQQVTLRCSPISGHKSVSWYQQVLGQGPQFIFQYYEKEERGRGNFPDRFSARQFPNYSSELNVNALLLGDSALYLCASSLSSTGRLNQPQHFGDGTRLSIL.

This chain uses TRBV29-1 with TRBJ2-1, with D uncertain. The CDR3 sequence is 13 residues long. V dropped 6 bases and J dropped 12 bases, with 21 bases sitting between them. Looked up from germline, CDR1 is SQVTM and CDR2 is ANQGSEA. The CDR3 reads CSVRRVVSRGQFF. The CDR3 bases are TGCAGCGTCCGAAGAGTGGTGTCTCGAGGGCAGTTCTTC.

The CDR3 reads CASSSPRGGENSPLHF. The CDR3 coding sequence is TGTGCCAGTAGTAGCCCCAGAGGGGGCGAGAATTCACCCCTCCACTTT. This chain connects TRBV19 to TRBJ1-6, with 7 nucleotides matching TRBD1. CDR3 size: 16 residues. The trim removed 4 bases at V and 7 bases at J, leaving 10 bases unmatched. In germline, CDR1 is LNHDA, CDR2 SQIVND (reference sequence).

J is TRBJ2-5 and V is TRBV5-1; possibly TRBD2 for D (6 bases). The V end was cut by 4 bases, the J end by 3 bases, with 16 bases between. The CDR3 is 15 residues long. Germline V CDR1 and CDR2: SGHRS, YFSETQ. The CDR3 region has the DNA TGCGCCAGCAGCGCTGGCGGGACTGCTAAAGAGACCCAGTACTTC. Translating it yields CASSAGGTAKETQYF.

This sequence joins TRBV18 and TRBJ2-7; a possible D gene is TRBD1 (5 bases). The length of the CDR3 is 13 residues. Per germline, CDR1 KGHSH and CDR2 LQKENI. The germline V and J ends were trimmed by 3 bases and 3 bases, with 9 bases remaining between them. The CDR3 DNA reads as TGTGCCAGCTCACCGGTCAGGGTCTACGAGCAGTACTTC. Residues: CASSPVRVYEQYF.

This sequence joins TRBV7-9 and TRBJ1-4, with D hard to call. V was shortened by 5 bases and J by 0 bases, with 10 bases between the two germline ends. CDR1 and CDR2 from the germline V gene are SEHNR and FQNEAQ (reference sequence). The CDR3 sequence is 15 residues long. CDR3 amino acids: CASSRPVPTNEKLFF. In DNA form, the CDR3 reads TGTGCCAGCAGCCGCCCGGTTCCAACTAATGAAAAACTGTTTTTT.

Points on this clone: One junction end does not reproduce the germline sequence, and a read error may be involved. V and J are TRBV9 and TRBJ2-6, with a possible D match to TRBD1 (5 bases). The CDR3 totals 15 residues. Looked up from germline, CDR1 is SGDLS and CDR2 is YYNGEE. CDR3 bases: TGTGCCAGCACCATAGTGGGCTCTGGGGCCAACGGCCTGACTTTC. Its protein is CASTIVGSGANGLTF.

The chain carries TRBV6-5 and TRBJ2-1, with D uncertain. V lost 2 bases, J lost 5 bases, and 13 bases lay in between. This CDR3 region has 15 residues. Germline V gene lookup returns CDR1 MNHEY and CDR2 SVGAGI. The CDR3 is CASSYGHLQNNEQFF. DNA for the CDR3: TGTGCCAGCAGTTACGGGCACCTACAAAACAATGAGCAGTTCTTC.

This clone was detected only a few times. V gene TRBV5-1 combines with J gene TRBJ1-1; 7 bases agree with TRBD1. CDR3 size: 13 residues. After removal of 5 bases from V and 7 bases from J, the junction contained 8 bases not matched to a gene. CDR1 and CDR2 (germline): SGHRS, YFSETQ. The CDR3 DNA is TGCGCCAGCAGTTCTCGACAGGGAGTTGAAGCTTTCTTT. Protein: CASSSRQGVEAFF.

This rearrangement joins TRBV5-6 to TRBJ1-4, with D uncertain. V was clipped by 4 bases and J by 3 bases, with 13 bases between them. Per germline, CDR1 SGHDT and CDR2 YYEEEE. The CDR3 length is 15 residues. Here the CDR3 reads CASSANGAANEKLFF. The CDR3 nucleotides are TGTGCCAGCAGCGCAAATGGTGCGGCTAATGAAAAACTGTTTTTT. Drawing the rest from reference TRBV5-6 and TRBJ1-4, the complete variable domain is DAGVTQSPTHLIKTRGQQVTLRCSPKSGHDTVSWYQQALGQGPQFIFQYYEEEERQRGNFPDRFSGHQFPNYSSELNVNALLLGDSALYLCASSANGAANEKLFFGSGTQLSVL.

This clone occurred a few times. The genes are TRBV5-5 and TRBJ2-7; D gene uncertain. Between the trimmed V and J ends, which lost 0 bases and 7 bases, there was a span of 11 bases. The CDR3 consists of 13 residues. From germline, CDR1 is SGHKS and CDR2 YYEKEE (reference sequence). For the CDR3, the DNA is TGTGCCAGCAGCTTGGCCCTATTGCGGGAGCAGTACGTC. This sequence encodes CASSLALLREQYV.

The rearrangement uses TRBV9 and TRBJ2-1; the match to TRBD2 covers 9 bases. CDR1 is SGDLS and CDR2 is YYNGEE in the germline V gene. V dropped 0 bases and J dropped 5; count of bases not matched to a gene: 9. This CDR3 contains 17 residues. The CDR3 is CASSVGGSGGADNEQFF. The CDR3 nucleotides read TGTGCCAGCAGCGTAGGTGGTAGCGGGGGCGCCGACAATGAGCAGTTCTTC.

CDR3 in DNA: TGCGCCAGCAGCTTGGGCAGGGAAGAGACCCAGTACTTC. It is translated as CASSLGREETQYF. The chain couples TRBV5-1 to TRBJ2-5, with D maybe TRBD1 (5 bases). CDR1 SGHRS and CDR2 YFSETQ come from the germline V gene. V lost 0 bases and J 3 bases, leaving 6 bases between the germline ends. The CDR3 totals 13 residues.

The chain couples TRBV5-1 to TRBJ2-1, with D tentatively TRBD1 (5 bases). Trimming stripped 0 bases from V and 7 bases from J, with 17 bases between. CDR3 length: 16 amino acids. Germline CDR1 is SGHRS and CDR2 is YFSETQ. The CDR3 loop reads CASSLDRTYHVNEQFF. In nucleotides, the CDR3 is TGCGCCAGCAGCTTGGATAGGACATACCATGTGAATGAGCAGTTCTTC. The whole variable domain, filled in from reference TRBV5-1 and TRBJ2-1, reads KAGVTQTPRYLIKTRGQQVTLSCSPISGHRSVSWYQQTPGQGLQFLFEYFSETQRNKGNFPGRFSGRQFSNSRSEMNVSTLELGDSALYLCASSLDRTYHVNEQFFGPGTRLTVL.

The chain has TRBV6-5 and TRBJ1-4; D is ambiguous. The CDR3 runs to 15 residues. The germline CDR1 and CDR2 sequences are MNHEY and SVGAGI. V lost 7 bases to trimming and J lost 4 bases, with 16 bases between them. In DNA form, the CDR3 reads TGTGCCAGCACATTTGTGGCGGGCGATAATGAAAAACTGTTTTTT. Translation gives CASTFVAGDNEKLFF.

This clone turned up a few times. The chain joins TRBV2 to TRBJ2-7; the D gene is possibly TRBD2 (6 bases). CDR1 is SNHLY and CDR2 is FYNNEI in the germline V gene. The ends were cut back, 4 bases at V and 3 bases at J, with 16 bases in the middle. The CDR3 sequence is 15 residues long. The CDR3 DNA sequence: TGTGCCAGCAGTGCCATGGGAGGTGGGGGCTACGAGCAGTACTTC. Residues: CASSAMGGGGYEQYF.

V gene TRBV15 combines with J gene TRBJ1-6, with TRBD1 as a possible D gene (5 bases). V lost 5 bases and J lost 6, with 14 bases in between. CDR3 length: 15 amino acids. CDR1 is LNHNV, CDR2 YYDKDF, per germline (reference sequence). Here the CDR3 reads CATSGRGKVNSPLHF. The CDR3 coding sequence is TGTGCCACCAGCGGCCGGGGGAAAGTTAATTCACCCCTCCACTTT.

There are a few counts of this clone. This chain joins TRBV5-4 and TRBJ1-6, with D perhaps TRBD1 (6 bases). V lost 0 bases and J 10 bases, leaving 11 bases between the germline ends. The CDR3 has 14 residues. The germline CDR1 and CDR2 sequences are SGHNT and YYREEE (reference sequence). The CDR3 nucleotides are TGTGCCAGCAGCTTGGAGTCCCAGGGGTCACCCCTCCACTTT. It is translated as CASSLESQGSPLHF.

This sequence joins TRBV7-2 and TRBJ2-6, with D possibly TRBD1 on 6 matching bases. CDR1 and CDR2 (germline): SGHTA, FQGNSA. The germline V and J ends were trimmed by 5 bases and 4 bases, with 12 bases remaining between them. CDR3 size: 15 residues. The CDR3 region is CASSPGTTGANVLTF. CDR3 nucleotides: TGTGCCAGCAGCCCCGGGACAACCGGGGCCAACGTCCTGACTTTC.

The J gene is TRBJ2-3, the V gene TRBV7-6, with 12 bases fitting TRBD2. Germline CDR1 and CDR2: SGHVS and FNYEAQ. V lost 4 bases to trimming and J lost 1 base; unmatched junction nucleotides: 12. This CDR3 has 19 amino acids. The CDR3 protein is CASSSTSGGMIFRTDTQYF. The CDR3 coding sequence is TGTGCCAGCAGCTCCACTAGCGGGGGGATGATTTTCCGCACAGATACGCAGTATTTT.

The rearrangement links TRBV7-2 to TRBJ1-4; no reliable D call. The germline CDR1 and CDR2 sequences are SGHTA and FQGNSA. The CDR3 is 15 amino acids. V lost 1 base and J lost 7, with 13 bases in between. The CDR3 DNA follows: TGTGCCAGCAGCTTAGTAGGAGGGATTGGTGAAAAACTGTTTTTT. This codes for CASSLVGGIGEKLFF.

The chain couples TRBV29-1 to TRBJ1-2, with D possibly being TRBD1 (6 bases). V lost 6 bases to trimming and J lost 7 bases, with 12 bases between them. The length of the CDR3 is 11 residues. Germline loops: CDR1 SQVTM, CDR2 ANQGSEA. The CDR3 DNA follows: TGCAGCGTCCCCGGGACAACTGGCTACACCTTC. Residues: CSVPGTTGYTF.

The chain couples TRBV19 to TRBJ1-5, with a tentative D call TRBD1 (5 bases). The CDR3 has 14 amino acids. CDR1 is LNHDA, CDR2 SQIVND, per germline (reference sequence). V lost 5 bases and J 7 bases, leaving 15 bases between the germline ends. The CDR3: CASSSGHGTQPQHF. The CDR3 DNA reads as TGTGCCAGTAGTTCCGGACACGGTACCCAGCCCCAGCATTTT.

The V and J genes are TRBV6-1 and TRBJ2-7; D possibly corresponds to TRBD1 (5 bases). V shed 1 base and J shed 7 bases, with 8 bases lying between them. Germline loops: CDR1 MNHNS, CDR2 SASEGT. The CDR3 totals 12 residues. The CDR3 DNA reads as TGTGCCAGCAGTGAAGGGGGCAGTGAGCAGTACTTC. Translation: CASSEGGSEQYF.

The chain carries TRBV11-2 and TRBJ2-2; the D is unclear. Germline CDR1 and CDR2: SGHAT and FQNNGV. CDR3 size: 16 residues. With 4 bases removed from V and 0 bases from J, the gap between germline ends came to 12 bases. The CDR3 protein is CASSSVGATNTGELFF. The CDR3 bases are TGTGCCAGCAGCTCCGTCGGTGCCACGAACACCGGGGAGCTGTTTTTT.

The chain uses TRBV10-3 and TRBJ2-1; D uncertain. This CDR3 region has 12 residues. Trimming pared 2 bases from V and 10 bases from J, leaving 9 bases between. Per the germline V gene, CDR1 is ENHRY and CDR2 is SYGVKD. The CDR3 DNA reads TGTGCCATCAGTGAGGTTAGCCAGGAGCAGTTCTTC. Protein sequence: CAISEVSQEQFF.

J is TRBJ1-6 and V is TRBV9, with 7 bases lining up with TRBD1. V shed 2 bases and J 0 bases; nucleotides not matched to a gene: 5. This CDR3 spans 17 amino acids. The germline V gene encodes CDR1 SGDLS and CDR2 YYNGEE. CDR3 residues: CASSVDGDSSYNSPLHF. For the CDR3, the DNA is TGTGCCAGCAGCGTGGACGGGGACAGCTCCTATAATTCACCCCTCCACTTT.